A selection of T cell receptor beta chains follows, all from one sample in a study of Ad26.COV2.S vaccination and SARS-CoV-2 variants. Data came from immunoSEQ multiplex PCR; TCRdb stores just in-frame clones and leaves some out. The repertoire holds some 480,000 clones, with around 88% as singletons. The sample was peripheral blood, taken in a trial of Ad26.COV2.S vaccine versus placebo. Receptors were obtained from a person aged 18 to 65 who received the Ad26.COV2.S COVID-19 vaccine or a placebo. Both conserved end residues are part of each CDR3. The D gene is left open where the match is weak. Size is stated for part of the rows, as once, few or many counts, or as a class when the clone is expanded.

>.|TRBD1|TRBV4-2|TRBJ2-7
CASSRETGTGDSEQYF
TGTGCCAGCAGCCGAGAAACCGGGACAGGGGACAGCGAGCAGTACTTC
>.|.|TRBV10-3|TRBJ1-4
CAISESGLGNNEKLFF
TGTGCCATCAGTGAGTCGGGTTTGGGAAATAATGAAAAACTGTTTTTT
>.|.|TRBV5-4|TRBJ2-2
CASSLAGFANTGELFF
TGTGCCAGCAGCTTGGCGGGGTTCGCGAACACCGGGGAGCTGTTTTTT
>.|.|TRBV29-1|TRBJ1-2
CSVEEGGKDGYTF
TGCAGCGTTGAAGAGGGCGGGAAAGACGGCTACACCTTC
>.|.|TRBV27|TRBJ2-5
CASSPITETQYF
TGTGCCAGCAGTCCCATCACAGAGACCCAGTACTTC
>.|.|TRBV28|TRBJ1-4
CASSLKGIPKLFF
TGTGCCAGCAGTTTGAAAGGGATCCCAAAACTGTTTTTT
>.|.|TRBV7-2|TRBJ2-5
CASSMGPLARETQYF
TGTGCCAGCAGCATGGGCCCACTAGCACGGGAGACCCAGTACTTC
>.|TRBD2|TRBV28|TRBJ2-3
CASSAWTSGSSADTQYF
TGTGCCAGCAGTGCTTGGACTAGCGGGAGTAGCGCAGATACGCAGTATTTT
>.|.|TRBV15|TRBJ1-5
CATSREQGAESNQPQHF
TGTGCCACCAGCAGAGAGCAGGGAGCGGAGAGCAATCAGCCCCAGCATTTT
>.|TRBD1|TRBV7-3|TRBJ2-1
CASSQTGINEQFF
TGTGCCAGCAGTCAGACAGGGATAAATGAGCAGTTCTTC
>.|.|TRBV28|TRBJ1-2
CASSLRTGWVNYGYTF
TGTGCCAGCAGTTTAAGAACAGGGTGGGTTAACTATGGCTACACCTTC
>.|TRBD1|TRBV2|TRBJ1-4
CASSRQGGSNEKLFF
TGTGCCAGCAGCCGACAGGGGGGCAGTAATGAAAAACTGTTTTTT
>.|.|TRBV6-2/TRBV6-3|TRBJ1-6
CASSYRNTRDSPLHF
TGTGCCAGCAGTTACAGGAACACGCGGGATTCACCCCTCCACTTT
>.|TRBD1|TRBV28|TRBJ2-5
CASSIGGPETQYF
TGTGCCAGCAGTATAGGGGGCCCGGAGACCCAGTACTTC
>.|.|TRBV9|TRBJ2-2
CASSVVPTGELFF
TGTGCCAGCAGCGTCGTCCCCACCGGGGAGCTGTTTTTT
>.|.|TRBV30|TRBJ1-2
CAWRRVIGGYTF
TGTGCCTGGAGGCGTGTGATAGGCGGCTACACCTTC
>.|.|TRBV9|TRBJ2-5
CASSVGIKETQYF
TGTGCCAGCAGCGTTGGAATTAAGGAGACCCAGTACTTC
>.|.|TRBV3-1/TRBV3-2|TRBJ1-4
CASSQDLEGEKLFF
TGTGCCAGCAGCCAAGACCTAGAGGGGGAAAAACTGTTTTTT
>.|.|TRBV19|TRBJ1-5
CASSIVYGREHQPQHF
TGTGCCAGTAGTATAGTTTATGGGAGGGAGCATCAGCCCCAGCATTTT
>.|TRBD2|TRBV5-4|TRBJ2-3
CASSPISGLAGRDTQYF
TGTGCCAGCAGCCCGATTTCGGGACTAGCGGGAAGAGATACGCAGTATTTT
>.|.|TRBV7-2|TRBJ2-2
CASSSAWGGELFF
TGTGCCAGCAGCTCCGCTTGGGGCGGGGAGCTGTTTTTT
>.|.|TRBV9|TRBJ2-1
CASSVLSGSGNEQFF
TGTGCCAGCAGCGTGCTATCCGGTAGCGGCAATGAGCAGTTCTTC
>.|.|TRBV2|TRBJ2-1
CASSGGETYEQFF
TGTGCCAGCAGTGGGGGGGAGACATATGAGCAGTTCTTC
>.|TRBD2|TRBV7-2|TRBJ2-7
CASSSRTSGRSEQYF
TGTGCCAGCAGCTCGAGGACTAGCGGGAGGAGCGAGCAGTACTTC
>.|.|TRBV12-5|TRBJ2-1
CASGSLPGLNEQFF
TGTGCTAGTGGTTCTCTCCCCGGTCTTAATGAGCAGTTCTTC
>.|TRBD1|TRBV6-5|TRBJ2-7
CASSLPGTGEQYF
TGTGCCAGCAGTTTACCCGGGACAGGGGAGCAGTACTTC
>.|.|TRBV5-4|TRBJ2-3
CASSSEGSTDTQYF
TGTGCCAGCAGCTCTGAAGGTAGCACAGATACGCAGTATTTT
>once|.|TRBV6-5|TRBJ2-3
CASSYSEETQQYF
TGTGCCAGCAGTTACTCGGAGGAGACCCAGCAGTATTTT
>.|TRBD1|TRBV7-9|TRBJ2-6
CASSQVNRDRKSGANVLTF
TGTGCCAGCAGCCAGGTGAACCGGGACAGAAAATCTGGGGCCAACGTCCTGACTTTC
>.|.|TRBV4-2|TRBJ2-2
CASSYGTSATGELFF
TGTGCCAGCAGCTATGGGACGTCAGCAACCGGGGAGCTGTTTTTT
>once|.|TRBV28|TRBJ1-1
CASMAYRAEAFF
TGTGCCAGCATGGCCTACAGGGCTGAAGCTTTCTTT
>.|.|TRBV7-2|TRBJ1-2
CASSLVLGGGYTF
TGTGCCAGCAGCTTAGTGCTGGGAGGTGGCTACACCTTC
>.|.|TRBV30|TRBJ2-7
CAWSVRGLPYEQYF
TGTGCCTGGAGTGTACGGGGGCTCCCCTACGAGCAGTACTTC
>.|.|TRBV18|TRBJ1-5
CASSPTPGRVPFSNQPQHF
TGTGCCAGCTCACCTACCCCCGGCAGGGTACCCTTTAGCAATCAGCCCCAGCATTTT
>.|.|TRBV20-1|TRBJ2-1
CSASPEMGAGEQFF
TGCAGTGCTAGTCCAGAGATGGGGGCCGGTGAGCAGTTCTTC
>.|TRBD1|TRBV3-1/TRBV3-2|TRBJ1-2
CASSHRQGGWGYTF
TGTGCCAGCAGCCATAGACAGGGAGGGTGGGGCTACACCTTC
>.|.|TRBV4-3|TRBJ2-1
CASSRSQRGEQFF
TGCGCCAGCAGCCGGAGCCAGCGTGGTGAGCAGTTCTTC
>.|.|TRBV9|TRBJ2-7
CASSPAQGHWNEQYF
TGTGCCAGCAGCCCCGCGCAGGGGCACTGGAACGAGCAGTACTTC
>.|.|TRBV28|TRBJ2-7
CASSPARGRPTYEQYF
TGTGCCAGCAGCCCGGCCCGGGGACGACCCACCTACGAGCAGTACTTC
>.|.|TRBV25-1|TRBJ1-1
CASSEYRQRNTEAFF
TGTGCCAGCAGTGAATACCGACAGAGGAACACTGAAGCTTTCTTT
>.|.|TRBV5-5|TRBJ1-2
CASSLSGGVNYGYTF
TGTGCCAGCAGCTTGTCCGGAGGAGTAAACTATGGCTACACCTTC
>.|.|TRBV10-3|TRBJ2-7
CAINTGQRTYEQYF
TGTGCCATCAACACAGGACAGCGTACCTACGAGCAGTACTTC
>.|TRBD1|TRBV20-1|TRBJ2-3
CSARQGDTQYF
TGCAGTGCTCGACAGGGGGATACGCAGTATTTT
>.|.|TRBV30|TRBJ1-1
CAWNSGPGKAFF
TGTGCCTGGAATTCAGGCCCGGGAAAAGCTTTCTTT
>once|.|TRBV7-9|TRBJ2-5
CASSLSLKRDQETQYF
TGTGCCAGCAGCTTATCTCTTAAGCGAGACCAAGAGACCCAGTACTTC
>.|.|TRBV7-9|TRBJ1-1
CASSLKRLMNTEAFF
TGTGCCAGCAGCCTCAAGAGACTGATGAACACTGAAGCTTTCTTT
>.|.|TRBV4-3|TRBJ2-5
CASSQVPGWETQYF
TGCGCCAGCAGCCAAGTCCCGGGTTGGGAAACCCAGTACTTC
>.|.|TRBV11-2|TRBJ2-3
CASSSNGPTQYF
TGTGCCAGCAGCTCGAACGGGCCAACGCAGTATTTT